One sample yielded the 31 T cell receptor beta chains listed below, sequenced in a study of graft-versus-host responses after intestinal transplantation. Assay used: immunoSEQ multiplex PCR; TCRdb lists only in-frame clones, some missing. Of approximately 20,000 clones in the sample, about 38% are singletons; the top ten hold approximately 0.9%. This specimen was alloreactive CD4+ T cells from a mixed lymphocyte reaction culture, taken before intestinal transplant. The subset is: CFSE-low proliferating T cells sorted from roughly six-day pre-transplant mixed lymphocyte reaction (GvH or HvG direction). Receptors originate from a human patient who received an intestinal transplant.

The chain uses TRBV5-6 and TRBJ2-7, with TRBD2 matching over 7 bases. Germline CDR1 reads SGHDT; CDR2 reads YYEEEE. Trimming at V came to 4 bases and at J to 7 bases, leaving 11 bases not matched to a gene. CDR3 length: 14 residues. The CDR3 region has the DNA TGTGCCAGCAGCCGAGGGAGGGTTAATCGGGAGCAGTACTTC. Its protein product is CASSRGRVNREQYF.

This clone came up a few times. The J gene is TRBJ2-3, the V gene TRBV27; D might be TRBD1 (7 bases). This CDR3 comprises 19 residues. Germline-derived CDR1 and CDR2 are MNHEY and SMNVEV (reference sequence). The V gene lost 6 bases and the J gene lost 2 bases, with 27 bases spanning the gap. The chain's CDR3 is CASSLRRVNRGPTTDTQYF. CDR3 in DNA: TGTGCCAGCAGCCTCAGGAGGGTCAACAGGGGTCCTACCACAGATACGCAGTATTTT.

The chain uses TRBV6-1 and TRBJ2-7, with D perhaps being TRBD1 or TRBD2 (7 bases each). This CDR3 comprises 16 residues. Germline V gene lookup returns CDR1 MNHNS and CDR2 SASEGT. Trimming shortened V by 3 bases and J by 1 base, and 16 bases separated the two germline ends. CDR3 in amino acids: CASSDWGGTASYEQYF. The CDR3 bases are TGTGCCAGCAGTGATTGGGGGGGGACAGCTTCCTACGAGCAGTACTTC.

The genes are TRBV5-4 and TRBJ2-3; D gene uncertain. The CDR3 is 11 amino acids. V lost 2 bases, J lost 7 bases, and 5 bases lay in between. Germline V gene lookup returns CDR1 SGHNT and CDR2 YYREEE (reference sequence). This chain's CDR3 is CASSFRNTQYF. As DNA, the CDR3 is TGTGCCAGCAGCTTTAGGAATACGCAGTATTTT.

This chain links TRBV6-5 with TRBJ2-1, with D possibly matching TRBD2 (5 bases). V was trimmed by 5 bases and J by 7 bases, leaving 15 bases between them. The germline V gene has CDR1 MNHEY and CDR2 SVGAGI. The CDR3 is 14 amino acids. The CDR3 protein is CASSNTRVGNEQFF. The CDR3 bases are TGTGCCAGCAGTAACACTAGGGTGGGTAATGAGCAGTTCTTC.

V usage is TRBV5-1 and J usage is TRBJ2-2; TRBD2 aligns across 10 bases. Germline V gene data show CDR1 as SGHRS and CDR2 as YFSETQ. The CDR3 is made up of 15 amino acids. V shed 2 bases and J 4 bases; nucleotides not matched to a gene: 2. The CDR3 region has the DNA TGCGCCAGCAGCTTCACTAGCGGGGCCACCGGGGAGCTGTTTTTT. It specifies CASSFTSGATGELFF.

The chain couples TRBV4-1 to TRBJ2-5; D is possibly TRBD2 (6 bases). The germline V and J ends were trimmed by 1 base and 5 bases, with 14 bases remaining between them. The CDR3 sequence is 15 residues long. Germline CDR1 is MGHRA and CDR2 is YSYEKL. CDR3 DNA sequence: TGCGCCAGCAGCCAAGTCCCGGGACTTGGGGAGACCCAGTACTTC. Protein product: CASSQVPGLGETQYF.

This clone came up a few times. The chain combines TRBV7-7 with TRBJ2-5; a weak D match, TRBD1 (5 bases). This CDR3 contains 15 residues. Germline lookup yields CDR1 SSHAT and CDR2 FNYEAQ (reference sequence). V was trimmed by 1 base and J by 2 bases, leaving 11 bases between them. CDR3 amino acids: CASSLEGPNQETQYF. The CDR3 DNA sequence: TGTGCCAGCAGCTTAGAGGGGCCTAATCAAGAGACCCAGTACTTC.

In this sample, this clone turned up once. This rearrangement joins TRBV4-2 to TRBJ1-1; a possible D gene is TRBD1 (6 bases). Germline V gene data show CDR1 as LGHNA and CDR2 as YNFKEQ. The germline V and J ends were trimmed by 2 bases and 9 bases, with 16 bases remaining between them. The CDR3 consists of 14 residues. CDR3 in amino acids: CASSQPDRKSQAFF. The CDR3 nucleotides are TGTGCCAGCAGCCAACCGGACAGAAAATCACAAGCTTTCTTT.

V gene TRBV5-6 combines with J gene TRBJ2-1; the match to TRBD2 covers 7 bases. V was pared by 4 bases and J by 5 bases, with 12 bases of the junction left unmatched. The CDR3 contains 16 residues. Germline V gives CDR1 SGHDT, CDR2 YYEEEE. The CDR3 spells CASSLTGGGDNNEQFF. CDR3 sequence (DNA): TGTGCCAGCAGCCTTACGGGCGGGGGAGATAACAATGAGCAGTTCTTC. Complete variable domain (other parts from reference TRBV5-6 and TRBJ2-1): DAGVTQSPTHLIKTRGQQVTLRCSPKSGHDTVSWYQQALGQGPQFIFQYYEEEERQRGNFPDRFSGHQFPNYSSELNVNALLLGDSALYLCASSLTGGGDNNEQFFGPGTRLTVL.

Remarks on this clone: The junction and the germline gene differ at one end; a read error may be behind it. The chain employs TRBV6-8 and TRBJ2-3, with 7 nucleotides matching TRBD2. Germline CDR1 MNHGY, CDR2 SAAAGT. This CDR3 contains 8 residues. The CDR3 DNA reads as TGTGCCAGCCCACGCGGGGGTTTT. Its protein product is CASPRGGF.

The table lists this clone with a few counts. This chain connects TRBV19 to TRBJ2-2; D may be TRBD2 (5 bases). The ends were cut back, 3 bases at V and 4 bases at J, with 9 bases in the middle. CDR1 is LNHDA, CDR2 SQIVND, per germline (reference sequence). CDR3 length: 14 residues. The CDR3 DNA sequence: TGTGCCAGTAGTATTGCAGCGGTCACCGGGGAGCTGTTTTTT. This translates into CASSIAAVTGELFF.

The chain carries TRBV12-5 and TRBJ2-2, with D perhaps matching TRBD2 (5 bases). This CDR3 has 14 residues. Germline CDR1 and CDR2: LGHNT and FRNRAP. V dropped 6 bases and J dropped 4 bases, with 12 bases sitting between them. CDR3 in amino acids: CASGRGNPTGELFF. CDR3 DNA: TGTGCTAGTGGCCGGGGTAACCCCACCGGGGAGCTGTTTTTT. The full variable domain, in which reference TRBV12-5 and TRBJ2-2 provide the parts outside the CDR3, is DARVTQTPRHKVTEMGQEVTMRCQPILGHNTVFWYRQTMMQGLELLAYFRNRAPLDDSGMPKDRFSAEMPDATLATLKIQPSEPRDSAVYFCASGRGNPTGELFFGEGSRLTVL.

The sample holds a few counts of this clone. V gene TRBV5-1 combines with J gene TRBJ1-2; D is perhaps TRBD1 (5 bases). The V gene lost 4 bases and the J gene lost 5 bases, with 15 bases spanning the gap. The germline CDR1 and CDR2 sequences are SGHRS and YFSETQ. This CDR3 region has 14 residues. CDR3 sequence reads: CASSPRRGAYGYTF. DNA for the CDR3: TGCGCCAGCAGCCCCCGCCGAGGGGCTTATGGCTACACCTTC.

This chain joins TRBV2 and TRBJ1-1; D unresolved. Germline V gene lookup returns CDR1 SNHLY and CDR2 FYNNEI. CDR3 length: 15 residues. V lost 0 bases and J lost 5, with 13 bases in between. CDR3 protein: CASSEAWAYETEAFF. The CDR3 nucleotides are TGTGCCAGCAGTGAAGCCTGGGCCTATGAGACTGAAGCTTTCTTT. The whole variable domain, remainder taken from reference TRBV2 and TRBJ1-1, is EPEVTQTPSHQVTQMGQEVILRCVPISNHLYFYWYRQILGQKVEFLVSFYNNEISEKSEIFDDQFSVERPDGSNFTLKIRSTKLEDSAMYFCASSEAWAYETEAFFGQGTRLTVV.

The chain has TRBV25-1 and TRBJ2-1, with D perhaps matching TRBD1 or TRBD2 (5 bases each). Germline V gene data show CDR1 as MGHDK and CDR2 as SYGVNS. The V end was cut by 1 base, the J end by 0 bases, with 10 bases between. The CDR3 contains 16 residues. The CDR3 spells CASSESGPSSYNEQFF. Written as DNA, the CDR3 is TGTGCCAGCAGTGAATCGGGGCCGAGCTCCTACAATGAGCAGTTCTTC. Using reference TRBV25-1 and TRBJ2-1 for the parts outside the CDR3, the full variable domain is EADIYQTPRYLVIGTGKKITLECSQTMGHDKMYWYQQDPGMELHLIHYSYGVNSTEKGDLSSESTVSRIRTEHFPLTLESARPSHTSQYLCASSESGPSSYNEQFFGPGTRLTVL.

This clone was counted a few times. This chain joins TRBV11-3 and TRBJ1-6; D is undetermined. This CDR3 spans 12 amino acids. Trimming removed 5 bases at V and 13 bases at J, with 12 bases between. Germline V gene sequence: CDR1 SGHNT, CDR2 YENEEA. CDR3 DNA: TGTGCCAGCAGCCCCCCCGCGGGTCCCCTCCACTTT. Amino acids: CASSPPAGPLHF.

The chain has TRBV19 and TRBJ1-6, with D possibly being TRBD1 (5 bases). Germline loops: CDR1 LNHDA, CDR2 SQIVND (reference sequence). The CDR3 runs to 16 residues. V was pared by 2 bases and J by 3 bases, with 11 bases between. This CDR3 reads CASSIRGAIYNSPLHF. DNA for the CDR3: TGTGCCAGTAGTATACGCGGGGCGATCTATAATTCACCCCTCCACTTT.

This clone was counted only a few times. The chain uses TRBV11-3 and TRBJ2-1; possible D gene TRBD2, 6 bases. Trimming removed 5 bases from V and 3 bases from J, with 17 bases in between. Germline V gives CDR1 SGHNT, CDR2 YENEEA. The CDR3 covers 16 residues. CDR3 nucleotide sequence: TGTGCCAGCAGCACACGGGACTGGATAATCTACAATGAGCAGTTCTTC. This translates into CASSTRDWIIYNEQFF.

This clone came up a few times. The V call is TRBV6-5, the J call TRBJ1-2; maybe TRBD1 (5 bases). V lost 5 bases to trimming and J lost 4 bases, with 17 bases between them. In germline, CDR1 is MNHEY, CDR2 SVGAGI. This CDR3 is built from 15 residues. This chain's CDR3 is CASSPFNLGGYGYTF. In DNA, the CDR3 is TGTGCCAGCAGTCCCTTTAACCTTGGGGGCTATGGCTACACCTTC.

CDR3 nucleotide sequence: TGCGCCAGCAGCTTGAAGGGAACTAATTCACCCCTCCACTTT. It translates to CASSLKGTNSPLHF. This chain connects TRBV5-1 to TRBJ1-6; D unresolved. CDR1 SGHRS and CDR2 YFSETQ come from the germline V gene. The CDR3 length is 14 residues. Trimming shortened V by 1 base and J by 6 bases, and 8 bases separated the two germline ends.

This clone is judged medium-sized. The chain links TRBV5-1 to TRBJ1-2; D ambiguous. The CDR3 length is 13 residues. V lost 0 bases, J lost 4 bases, and 7 bases lay in between. CDR1 SGHRS and CDR2 YFSETQ come from the germline V gene. The DNA of the CDR3 is TGCGCCAGCAGCTTGGGGCAAGTCTATGGCTACACCTTC. It translates to CASSLGQVYGYTF.

This clone was recorded a few times. The V and J genes are TRBV2 and TRBJ1-2, with D possibly matching TRBD1 (6 bases). Trimming pared 4 bases from V and 12 bases from J, leaving 9 bases between. Germline assignment: CDR1 SNHLY and CDR2 FYNNEI. CDR3 length: 10 amino acids. CDR3 loop: CASSVSGDTF. In DNA, the CDR3 is TGTGCCAGCAGTGTGTCAGGGGACACCTTC.

The chain employs TRBV10-3 and TRBJ1-6, with a tentative D call TRBD1 (6 bases). CDR1 is ENHRY and CDR2 is SYGVKD in the germline V gene. Trimming stripped 4 bases from V and 9 bases from J, with 19 bases between. This CDR3 is 16 amino acids long. CDR3 bases: TGTGCCATCAGTGTAGGCCCGGTGGGGGCGTCTTCACCCCTCCACTTT. Its translation is CAISVGPVGASSPLHF.

This chain links TRBV27 with TRBJ1-5; D gene unclear. CDR1 is MNHEY, CDR2 SMNVEV, per germline (reference sequence). Deletions cut 2 bases from V and 3 bases from J, with 5 bases between. This CDR3 has 13 amino acids. In DNA, the CDR3 is TGTGCCAGCAGTTTAGGACTCAATCAGCCCCAGCATTTT. It codes for CASSLGLNQPQHF.

The chain links TRBV19 to TRBJ2-5; tentatively, D is TRBD1 (6 bases). CDR1 is LNHDA, CDR2 SQIVND, per germline (reference sequence). Between the trimmed V and J ends, which lost 3 bases and 6 bases, there was a span of 14 bases. The length of the CDR3 is 14 residues. In DNA form, the CDR3 reads TGTGCCAGTAGTATCACAGGGTGGGGTAAGACCCAGTACTTC. Translated: CASSITGWGKTQYF.

The chain combines TRBV6-6 with TRBJ2-3; 7 positions match TRBD1. Germline V CDR1 and CDR2: MNHNY, SVGAGI (reference sequence). The V segment lost 6 bases and the J segment 5 bases; nucleotides outside the gene matches: 14. The CDR3 spans 16 residues. The CDR3 DNA follows: TGTGCCAGCAGGTCCCCCGACAGGGCGGTAAGAGATACGCAGTATTTT. Translated: CASRSPDRAVRDTQYF.

This clone has a single count. The rearrangement links TRBV7-9 to TRBJ1-4; 7 bases are shared with TRBD1. CDR1 is SEHNR and CDR2 is FQNEAQ in the germline V gene (reference sequence). V shed 4 bases, J shed 7 bases, and the junction held 9 bases outside the gene matches. This CDR3 spans 15 amino acids. CDR3 nucleotides: TGTGCCAGCAGCTATGGAGGGGGCGCAGCTGAAAAACTGTTTTTT. It yields the protein CASSYGGGAAEKLFF.

In nucleotides, the CDR3 is TGCAGCGTTCGGGGGGGTAGACAGGCCGGCGGTGAAAAACTGTTTTTT. Translated: CSVRGGRQAGGEKLFF. The gene calls are TRBV29-1 and TRBJ1-4, with D possibly being TRBD1 (6 bases). Trimming stripped 5 bases from V and 7 bases from J, with 23 bases between. CDR1 SQVTM and CDR2 ANQGSEA come from the germline V gene. The CDR3 sequence is 16 residues long.

The chain joins TRBV10-2 to TRBJ2-2; weak D call: TRBD1 (5 bases). CDR3 length equals 15 residues. CDR1 is WSHSY and CDR2 is SAAADI in the germline V gene. The V and J ends lost 5 bases and 1 base respectively, with 11 bases between them. CDR3 in amino acids: CASSLSRGNTGELFF. As DNA, the CDR3 is TGCGCCAGCAGTCTAAGTAGGGGGAACACCGGGGAGCTGTTTTTT.

The genes are TRBV10-3 and TRBJ1-2; TRBD1 matches 10 bases. The CDR3 runs 13 residues. V shed 5 bases, J shed 5 bases, and the junction held 2 bases outside the gene matches. CDR1 and CDR2 (germline): ENHRY, SYGVKD. The CDR3 sequence is CAISQDRGYGYTF. Written as DNA, the CDR3 is TGTGCCATCAGTCAGGACAGGGGGTATGGCTACACCTTC.